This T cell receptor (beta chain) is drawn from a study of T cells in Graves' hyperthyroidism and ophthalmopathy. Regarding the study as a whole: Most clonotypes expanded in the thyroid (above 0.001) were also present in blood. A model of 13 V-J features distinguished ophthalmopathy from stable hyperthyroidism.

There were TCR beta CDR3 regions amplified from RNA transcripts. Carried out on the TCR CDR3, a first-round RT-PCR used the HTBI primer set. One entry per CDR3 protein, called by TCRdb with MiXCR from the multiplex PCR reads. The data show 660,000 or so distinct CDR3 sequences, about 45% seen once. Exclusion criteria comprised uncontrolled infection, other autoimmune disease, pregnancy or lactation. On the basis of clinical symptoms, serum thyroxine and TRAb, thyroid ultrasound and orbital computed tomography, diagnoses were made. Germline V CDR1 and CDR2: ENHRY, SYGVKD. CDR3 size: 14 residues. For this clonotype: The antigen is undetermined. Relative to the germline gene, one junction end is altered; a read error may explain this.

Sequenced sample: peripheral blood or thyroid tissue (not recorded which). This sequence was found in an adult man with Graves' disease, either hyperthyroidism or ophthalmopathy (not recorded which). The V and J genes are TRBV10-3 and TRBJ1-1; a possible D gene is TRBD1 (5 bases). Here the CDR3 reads CASSYSQGGTEAFF. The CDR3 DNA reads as TGTGCCAGCAGTTACTCGCAGGGCGGCACTGAAGCTTTCTTT.